This record looks at one TCR beta chain sequence and its context. The data stem from a study of blood T cells in healthy people across ages. Healthy individuals of Caucasian origin from Russia, aged roughly 6 to 95, served as donors. Using a J-beta primer mix together with a sample-barcoded 5' primer, a second PCR was run for about 7 to 12 cycles. TCRdb reprocessed the 5' RACE reads via MiXCR and lists one record per CDR3 protein. The data contain 650,000 to 700,000 distinct CDR3 sequences, around 52% of them singletons. V was pared by 4 bases and J by 0 bases, with 7 bases of the junction left unmatched. Per germline, CDR1 SGDLS and CDR2 YYNGEE. The CDR3 contains 17 residues.

This TCR came from a woman aged 80 or over in good health. The genes are TRBV9 and TRBJ2-6; TRBD1 matches 7 bases. Source material: blood. CDR3 residues: CASSFRDSVSGANVLTF. The CDR3 region has the DNA TGTGCCAGCAGCTTCCGGGACAGTGTCTCTGGGGCCAACGTCCTGACTTTC.